The next 10 T cell receptor beta chains were all read from a single sample in a study of vaccination effects on CD4 cells after COVID-19. Antigens of these TCRs are unknown. The table came from immunoSEQ multiplex PCR; TCRdb's copy has only in-frame clones and leaves some out. The sample has tens of thousands of clones, approximately 82% seen once. Isolation of CD4+ T cells took place after less than twelve days of culture. From March to December 2020, the person had a SARS-CoV-2 infection that was confirmed by PCR. Participants got two doses of BNT162b2 or mRNA-1273 vaccine. Here the sequenced sample was CD4+ T cells from PBMCs cultured without peptide, taken after COVID-19 vaccination. Every receptor here comes from a human donor who had a prior SARS-CoV-2 infection.

The CDR3 region is CASSPYRGSGYNEQFF. DNA of the CDR3: TGTGCCAGTAGTCCTTACAGGGGATCAGGCTACAATGAGCAGTTCTTC. This chain uses TRBV19 with TRBJ2-1; 7 bases are shared with TRBD1. The CDR3 is 16 residues long. With 5 bases clipped from V and 3 bases from J, the junction kept 10 bases outside the gene matches. Germline V lookup: CDR1 LNHDA, CDR2 SQIVND (reference sequence).

The chain carries TRBV11-2 and TRBJ2-1; a possible D gene is TRBD2 (6 bases). The germline V gene encodes CDR1 SGHAT and CDR2 FQNNGV. V was cut by 5 bases and J by 5 bases, with 22 bases left in between. CDR3 length: 17 amino acids. CDR3 amino acids: CASSARTTTIKNNEQFF. CDR3 bases: TGTGCCAGCAGCGCGCGGACTACCACCATTAAAAACAATGAGCAGTTCTTC.

This clone was observed a handful of times. The genes are TRBV7-9 and TRBJ2-5; D unclear. Germline V lookup: CDR1 SEHNR, CDR2 FQNEAQ (reference sequence). The V end lost 3 bases, the J end lost 3 bases, and 14 bases lay between the germline ends. The CDR3 consists of 15 residues. CDR3 bases: TGTGCCAGCAGCTTCCTCCGAGGACCTGAAGAGACCCAGTACTTC. As protein: CASSFLRGPEETQYF.

The chain employs TRBV7-8 and TRBJ2-1; the D is unclear. Per germline, CDR1 SGHVS and CDR2 FQNEAQ. V was cut by 5 bases and J by 10 bases, with 15 bases left in between. CDR3 length equals 13 residues. The CDR3 loop reads CASSQDRQLEQFF. CDR3 DNA: TGTGCCAGCAGCCAGGACCGTCAATTGGAGCAGTTCTTC.

The chain combines TRBV7-6 with TRBJ2-5; 9 nucleotides line up with TRBD2. The CDR3 extends over 17 amino acids. Looked up from germline, CDR1 is SGHVS and CDR2 is FNYEAQ. The V and J ends lost 1 base and 4 bases, in that order; junction bases with no gene match: 10. This CDR3 reads CASSLGGAAGGPETQYF. CDR3 nucleotide sequence: TGTGCCAGCAGCTTAGGGGGGGCTGCGGGGGGGCCAGAGACCCAGTACTTC.

V and J are TRBV3-1 (or the pseudogene TRBV3-2) and TRBJ1-3, with D unresolved. Germline V CDR1 and CDR2: LGHDT, YNNKEL (reference sequence). Trimming took off 2 bases at V and 10 bases at J, with 9 bases between the two ends. The CDR3 totals 12 residues. The CDR3 DNA reads TGTGCCAGCAGCCAACGGTTCGGGACCATATATTTT. Its protein product is CASSQRFGTIYF.

This clone came up a few times. The gene calls are TRBV6-1 and TRBJ1-6, with D possibly matching TRBD1 (5 bases). The CDR3 is 14 amino acids. The germline gives CDR1 MNHNS, CDR2 SASEGT. Deletions cut 1 base from V and 9 bases from J, with 10 bases between. CDR3 residues: CASSEGGVVSPLHF. The CDR3 DNA is TGTGCCAGCAGTGAAGGAGGGGTTGTTTCACCCCTCCACTTT.

The V and J genes are TRBV6-5 and TRBJ2-2, with TRBD1 identical over 9 bases. Trimming at V came to 4 bases and at J to 6 bases, leaving 3 bases not matched to a gene. CDR3 length: 14 amino acids. Germline V gives CDR1 MNHEY, CDR2 SVGAGI. The CDR3 sequence is CASSSQGAPGELFF. The CDR3 DNA is TGTGCCAGCAGTTCACAGGGGGCACCCGGGGAGCTGTTTTTT.

This rearrangement joins TRBV12-3 or TRBV12-4 to TRBJ2-5; D call uncertain. V was cut by 3 bases and J by 4 bases, with 9 bases left in between. The CDR3 spans 13 residues. CDR3 nucleotides: TGTGCCAGCAGTTTTCGGGTAGCAGAGACCCAGTACTTC. It yields the protein CASSFRVAETQYF.

This chain connects TRBV5-6 to TRBJ2-5; D remains ambiguous. Trimming pared 2 bases from V and 5 bases from J, leaving 13 bases between. The length of the CDR3 is 14 residues. CDR1 is SGHDT, CDR2 YYEEEE, per germline. CDR3 sequence (DNA): TGTGCCAGCAGCTTCATGGCAATTGGGGAGACCCAGTACTTC. Protein sequence: CASSFMAIGETQYF.